Detailed here is one TCR beta chain. The data originate from a study of blood T cell repertoires in COVID-19. Across the whole study: Samples of COVID-19 (acute and convalescent) were obtained from the United States, Italy and Spain. T cells, B-cell-depleted T cells, or PBMCs provided the cDNA or gDNA that served as material.

CDR3 length equals 12 residues. V lost 3 bases and J lost 3, with 6 bases in between. Germline values: CDR1 SGHTS, CDR2 YDEGEE. Per the original data handling: Amplification from reference gene primers served as the basis for estimated nucleated cell counts. Assay used: immunoSEQ multiplex PCR; TCRdb lists only in-frame clones, some missing. V and J calls and clone size are given by that table; D and trimming were obtained from the DNA. The repertoire holds 300,000 to 450,000 clones, with 85% to 90% as singletons. The TCR comes from a human donor in a cohort sampled during active COVID-19. Sequencing was carried out using peripheral blood. This sequence joins TRBV5-8 and TRBJ1-2; weak D call: TRBD1 (6 bases). The CDR3 loop reads CASSYRDYGYTF. As DNA, the CDR3 is TGTGCCAGCAGCTACAGGGACTATGGCTACACCTTC.